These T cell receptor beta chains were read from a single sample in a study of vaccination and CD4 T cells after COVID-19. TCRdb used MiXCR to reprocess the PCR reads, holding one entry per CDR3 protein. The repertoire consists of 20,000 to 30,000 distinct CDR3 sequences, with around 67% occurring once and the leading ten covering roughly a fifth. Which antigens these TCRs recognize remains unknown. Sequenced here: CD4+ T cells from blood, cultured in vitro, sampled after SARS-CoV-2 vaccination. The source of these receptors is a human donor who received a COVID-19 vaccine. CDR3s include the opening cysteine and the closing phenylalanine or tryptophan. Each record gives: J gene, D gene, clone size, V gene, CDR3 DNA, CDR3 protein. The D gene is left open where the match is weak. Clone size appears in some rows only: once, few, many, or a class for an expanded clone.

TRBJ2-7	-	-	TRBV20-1	TGCAGTGCTAGGGGGGCTTCCTACGAGCAGTACTTC	CSARGASYEQYF
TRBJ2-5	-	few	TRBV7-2	TGTGCCAGCAGCTCCCCCCGGGAGACCCAGTACTTC	CASSSPRETQYF
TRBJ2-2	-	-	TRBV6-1	TGTGCCAGCAGTGACTACCTGTTAGGAAACACCGGGGAGCTGTTTTTT	CASSDYLLGNTGELFF
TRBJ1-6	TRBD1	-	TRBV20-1	TGCAGTGCCCCTGGTCCGGGACAGATTAATTCACCCCTCCACTTT	CSAPGPGQINSPLHF
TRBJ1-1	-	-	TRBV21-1	TGTGCCAGCAGCAAACTGAGACAAGGGGACACTGAAGCTTTCTTT	CASSKLRQGDTEAFF
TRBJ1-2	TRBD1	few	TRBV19	TGTGCCAGTAGTGTCAGGGGGCTCACGCCCCTCTATGGCTACACCTTC	CASSVRGLTPLYGYTF
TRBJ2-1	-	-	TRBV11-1	TGTGCCAGCAGCTTAGAGGGGGGGACCTACAATGAGCAGTTCTTC	CASSLEGGTYNEQFF
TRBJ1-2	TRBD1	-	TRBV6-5	TGTGCCAGCAGTTACTTGGACAGGGGGCAAGGCTACACCTTC	CASSYLDRGQGYTF
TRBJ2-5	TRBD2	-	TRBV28	TGTGCCAGCAGTTCGACTAGCGGGGGGGCCCAAAAGACCCAGTACTTC	CASSSTSGGAQKTQYF
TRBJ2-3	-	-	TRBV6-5	TGTGCCAGCAGTTACTCGAATGGGAATACGCAGTATTTT	CASSYSNGNTQYF
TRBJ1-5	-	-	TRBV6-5	TGTGCCAGCAGTTTGCTACAGGGTCGTAGCAATCAGCCCCAGCATTTT	CASSLLQGRSNQPQHF
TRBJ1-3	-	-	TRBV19	TGTGCCAGTAGTATAGGACGGAGCTCTGGAAACACCATATATTTT	CASSIGRSSGNTIYF
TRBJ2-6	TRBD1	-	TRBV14	TGTGCCAGCAGCCACCTAGACAGGGAAGCTTATCAACGCTCTGGGGCCAACGTCCTGACTTTC	CASSHLDREAYQRSGANVLTF
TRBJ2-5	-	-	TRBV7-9	TGTGCCAGCAGCTTAGGTCAGTTTTCAGAGACCCAGTACTTC	CASSLGQFSETQYF
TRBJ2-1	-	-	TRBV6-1	TGTGCCAGCAGAGGCCTAGGGGCACCTGCCTACAATGAGCAGTTCTTC	CASRGLGAPAYNEQFF
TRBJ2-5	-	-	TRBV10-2	TGCGCCAGCAGTGAGATCGGGGTGTCACAAGAGACCCAGTACTTC	CASSEIGVSQETQYF
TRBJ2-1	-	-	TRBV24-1	TGTGCCACCAGTGACCCAACTCCCCATGAGCAGTTCTTC	CATSDPTPHEQFF
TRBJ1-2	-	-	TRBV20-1	TGCAGTGCTCCCTCATGGGACTATGGCTACACCTTC	CSAPSWDYGYTF
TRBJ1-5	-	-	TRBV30	TGTGCCTGGACCAAGGGTAGCAATCAGCCCCAGCATTTT	CAWTKGSNQPQHF
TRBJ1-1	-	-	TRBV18	TGTGCCAGCTCACCCCGATCGGTTGAGGTCACTGAAGCTTTCTTT	CASSPRSVEVTEAFF
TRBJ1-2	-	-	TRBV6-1	TGTGCCAGCAGTACCAGGGACGGGGATCTCTACACCTTC	CASSTRDGDLYTF
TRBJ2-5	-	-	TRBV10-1	TGCGCCAGCAGTGAGTCTTCTAGCAGGGGTCAAGAGACCCAGTACTTC	CASSESSSRGQETQYF
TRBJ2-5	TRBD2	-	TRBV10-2	TGCGCCAGCAGTGGACTAGCGGGGGGCGGCGAGACCCAGTACTTC	CASSGLAGGGETQYF
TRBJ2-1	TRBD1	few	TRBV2	TGTGCCTCCGGCAGGGACAGGGGATATGGTGAGCAGTTCTTC	CASGRDRGYGEQFF
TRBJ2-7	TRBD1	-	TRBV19	TGTGCCAGTAGTATAGACAGGGGGTACGAGCAGTACTTC	CASSIDRGYEQYF
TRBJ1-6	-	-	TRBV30	TGTGCCTGGAGTGTAGGGACACATAATTCACCCCTCCACTTT	CAWSVGTHNSPLHF
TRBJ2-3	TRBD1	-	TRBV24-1	TGTGCCACCAGTGATTTCCCACAGGGGGCTGTGGCAGATACGCAGTATTTT	CATSDFPQGAVADTQYF
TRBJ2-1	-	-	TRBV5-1	TGCGCCAGCAGCTTTTCGGCCGGAGGATACAATGAGCAGTTCTTC	CASSFSAGGYNEQFF
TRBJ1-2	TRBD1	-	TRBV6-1	TGTGCCAGCAGTGAAAACACAGGGGGCAGGGGCTACACCTTC	CASSENTGGRGYTF
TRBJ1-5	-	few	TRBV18	TGTGCCAGCTCAGAAGCTACCAATCAGCCCCAGCATTTT	CASSEATNQPQHF
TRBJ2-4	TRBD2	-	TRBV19	TGTGCCACCGCACTAGCGGGGGGTGCCAAAAACATTCAGTACTTC	CATALAGGAKNIQYF
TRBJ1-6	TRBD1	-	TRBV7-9	TGTGCCAGCAGCCAGGGGGCAGATTCACCCCTCCACTTT	CASSQGADSPLHF